This TCR beta chain stems from a study of blood T cell repertoires in COVID-19. Study in general: The study drew acute and convalescent COVID-19 samples from the United States, Italy and Spain.

Only in-frame clones appear in the TCRdb table, and some are missing; sequencing was by immunoSEQ multiplex PCR. This table has about 160,000 clones, roughly 80% appearing once. This clone turned up a few times. The age range of participants was about 18 to 100 years, with residence in approximately 25 US areas. The CDR3 is 12 amino acids. CDR1 is MGHDK, CDR2 SYGVNS, per germline. Trimming left V 4 bases short and J 9 bases short, with 10 bases between. This chain uses TRBV25-1 with TRBJ1-3; the D gene is possibly TRBD1 (5 bases). The sequenced material came from PBMCs or T cells enriched from blood (not recorded which). The clonotype was recovered from a woman aged 40 to 50 with acute COVID-19. CDR3 DNA: TGTGCCAGCAGTGTTGGACACGGCACCATATATTTT. Protein: CASSVGHGTIYF.